This T cell receptor beta chain was observed in a study of cytomegalovirus exposure and HLA in healthy donors. In the study overall: Out of 150 million to 200 million T cells, an earlier analysis found 117 million unique TCR beta sequences in total.

Study-wide points: As was reported, the classifier diagnosed cytomegalovirus status with high specificity and sensitivity.

A multiplex PCR was run with 60 Vbeta primers and 13 Jbeta primers. Sequenced by immunoSEQ multiplex PCR; TCRdb stores in-frame clones only, minus some. The data hold about 120,000 clones, with over 75% observed a single time. As concerns this clone: The antigen remains undetermined.

The CDR3 covers 17 residues. With 3 bases removed from V and 0 bases from J, the gap between germline ends came to 17 bases. Germline assignment: CDR1 LGHNT and CDR2 FRNRAP. Sequenced input: PBMCs. V is TRBV12-5 and J is TRBJ1-1, with D hard to call. This sequence originates from a man between 18 and 35 years old in good health and CMV-seropositive. CDR3 bases: TGTGCTAGTGGTTTCACTCTGTCATCGGAGATGAACACTGAAGCTTTCTTT. Translating gives CASGFTLSSEMNTEAFF.